This is a list of T cell receptor beta chains from one sample in a study of T cells in Graves' hyperthyroidism and ophthalmopathy. TCRdb re-derived calls from the multiplex PCR reads in MiXCR, one entry per CDR3 protein. The sample lists around 350,000 distinct CDR3 sequences; 13% were seen once. Sequencing used blood. These receptors were obtained from a woman aged 18-29 years with Graves' hyperthyroidism. The CDR3 runs from the conserved cysteine through the conserved F or W. D genes are given only for firm matches. Some rows mark clone size as missing; the rest say once, few, many or name a class of expanded clone.

size | J | length | D | V | CDR3 | DNA
few | TRBJ1-2 | 13 | - | TRBV28 | CASSGTGRYGYTF | TGTGCCAGCAGTGGGACGGGTCGATATGGCTACACCTTC
many | TRBJ2-7 | 16 | TRBD2 | TRBV5-1 | CASSEQPAGDAYEQYF | TGCGCCAGCAGCGAACAACCTGCGGGGGACGCCTACGAGCAGTACTTC
- | TRBJ2-3 | 14 | - | TRBV20-1 | CSAVISGKGDTQYF | TGCAGTGCCGTAATCTCGGGGAAAGGAGATACGCAGTATTTT
few | TRBJ1-4 | 13 | - | TRBV7-6 | CASSSLGREKLFF | TGTGCCAGCAGCTCCCTGGGGCGGGAAAAACTGTTTTTT
many | TRBJ1-3 | 14 | - | TRBV24-1 | CAAGGSNSGNTIYF | TGTGCGGCCGGTGGGAGTAACTCTGGAAACACCATATATTTT
many | TRBJ1-5 | 13 | - | TRBV12-3/TRBV12-4 | CASSLTEDQPQHF | TGTGCCAGCAGCTTGACGGAGGATCAGCCCCAGCATTTT
many | TRBJ2-5 | 13 | - | TRBV28 | CASTLQGQETQYF | TGTGCCAGCACTCTACAGGGACAAGAGACCCAGTACTTC
many | TRBJ1-1 | 15 | - | TRBV12-3/TRBV12-4 | CASSGAGVRDTEAFF | TGTGCCAGCAGCGGAGCAGGGGTCCGTGACACTGAAGCTTTCTTT
- | TRBJ2-3 | 16 | TRBD2 | TRBV7-3 | CASSLTGAGSTDTQYF | TGTGCCAGCAGCTTAACAGGAGCGGGGAGCACAGATACGCAGTATTTT
many | TRBJ2-7 | 18 | TRBD2 | TRBV10-3 | CAISEHALAGPRSYEQYF | TGTGCCATCAGTGAGCATGCGCTAGCGGGGCCCAGGTCCTACGAGCAGTACTTC
many | TRBJ2-3 | 15 | - | TRBV13 | CASSFSLGGTDTQYF | TGTGCCAGCAGTTTTTCACTGGGGGGCACAGATACGCAGTATTTT
many | TRBJ1-5 | 14 | TRBD1 | TRBV2 | CASTEGQGYQPQHF | TGTGCCAGCACCGAAGGACAGGGGTATCAGCCCCAGCATTTT
few | TRBJ2-2 | 16 | TRBD1 | TRBV12-3/TRBV12-4 | CASSPFGTGGSGELFF | TGTGCCAGCAGTCCCTTTGGGACAGGGGGGTCCGGGGAGCTGTTTTTT
few | TRBJ2-3 | 16 | - | TRBV9 | CASSGVQGAPTDTQYF | TGTGCCAGCAGCGGGGTTCAGGGCGCCCCCACAGATACGCAGTATTTT
many | TRBJ1-5 | 15 | - | TRBV7-3 | CASSLIGGGNQPQHF | TGTGCCAGCAGCTTAATTGGGGGCGGCAATCAGCCCCAGCATTTT
- | TRBJ2-5 | 13 | - | TRBV2 | CASIPGVRETQYF | TGTGCCAGCATCCCAGGGGTTCGAGAGACCCAGTACTTC
many | TRBJ2-7 | 15 | - | TRBV20-1 | CSARAPSVSSYEQYF | TGCAGTGCTAGAGCCCCGTCGGTGAGCTCCTACGAGCAGTACTTC
many | TRBJ2-1 | 14 | - | TRBV27 | CASSLLPDSNEQFF | TGTGCCAGCAGTTTATTACCAGACAGCAATGAGCAGTTCTTC
many | TRBJ2-5 | 15 | TRBD2 | TRBV7-2 | CASSLAVGGVKTQYF | TGTGCCAGCAGCTTAGCGGTCGGGGGGGTCAAGACCCAGTACTTC
many | TRBJ2-7 | 14 | TRBD1 | TRBV6-2/TRBV6-3 | CASSVRDSTYEQYF | TGTGCCAGCAGTGTCCGGGACAGTACCTACGAGCAGTACTTC
- | TRBJ1-5 | 15 | TRBD1 | TRBV6-1 | CASTGPGQGVRAQHF | TGTGCCAGCACGGGGCCGGGCCAGGGGGTCAGGGCCCAGCATTTT
many | TRBJ1-2 | 15 | TRBD1 | TRBV11-1 | CASSLSGQAAYGYTF | TGTGCCAGCAGCTTATCAGGACAGGCAGCCTATGGCTACACCTTC
many | TRBJ2-7 | 15 | - | TRBV7-9 | CASSSPRLGSYEQYF | TGTGCCAGCAGCTCCCCTCGACTAGGATCCTACGAGCAGTACTTC
many | TRBJ1-1 | 13 | - | TRBV20-1 | CSAPRGEGTEAFF | TGCAGTGCCCCCAGGGGTGAGGGCACTGAAGCTTTCTTT
many | TRBJ1-4 | 16 | TRBD1 | TRBV27 | CASRPGTGFQREKLFF | TGTGCCAGCAGACCCGGGACAGGGTTTCAACGGGAAAAACTGTTTTTT
many | TRBJ2-7 | 12 | - | TRBV29-1 | CSVGEGRYEQYF | TGCAGCGTTGGCGAGGGCCGCTACGAGCAGTACTTC
few | TRBJ2-2 | 16 | TRBD1 | TRBV24-1 | CATSDWDRVNTGELFF | TGTGCCACCAGTGATTGGGACAGGGTGAACACCGGGGAGCTGTTTTTT
many | TRBJ2-7 | 14 | TRBD2 | TRBV5-8 | CASSNSGSFYEQYF | TGTGCCAGCAGCAACAGCGGGAGTTTCTACGAGCAGTACTTC
few | TRBJ1-4 | 19 | TRBD1 | TRBV4-3 | CASSQDPGGGTGKREKLFF | TGCGCCAGCAGCCAAGATCCTGGCGGTGGGACAGGGAAGCGTGAAAAACTGTTTTTT